Each of the 5 T cell receptor beta chains below was sequenced from the same sample in a study of blood T cell repertoires in COVID-19 (dated by TCRdb to between 2020 and 2021). Library generation was performed with the immunoSEQ multiplex PCR assay. Here the immuneACCESS table is served through TCRdb, limited to in-frame sequences with V and J called. Missing clones are a known gap in these copies; in checked studies unresolved V genes cover under half, and the rest lacks a known reason. Counted in this sample were around 150,000 clones; 79% of them appeared once. Together, the top ten hold roughly 8.7% of the sample. Source material: peripheral blood. These receptors were taken from a man in his fifties or sixties with active or convalescent COVID-19.

This sequence joins TRBV11-3 and TRBJ1-5; D might be TRBD1 (5 bases). The CDR3 loop spans 16 amino acids. Germline CDR1 and CDR2: SGHNT and YENEEA. V lost 1 base to trimming and J lost 0 bases, with 10 bases between them. Written as DNA, the CDR3 is TGTGCCAGCAGCTTAGCTGGGGGGGGTAGCAATCAGCCCCAGCATTTT. Amino acid sequence: CASSLAGGGSNQPQHF.

In this sample, this clone turned up once. The chain employs TRBV27 and TRBJ2-1, with TRBD2 matching 13 bases. Germline V gives CDR1 MNHEY, CDR2 SMNVEV (reference sequence). J gave up 4 bases and V 5 bases, and 14 bases lay outside the gene matches. The CDR3 covers 19 residues. CDR3 coding DNA: TGTGCCAGCAGTCCACGACTAGCGGGAGGCCACTGGGGTTACAATGAGCAGTTCTTC. It codes for CASSPRLAGGHWGYNEQFF.

The rearrangement links TRBV7-3 to TRBJ2-3; D uncertain. Germline lookup yields CDR1 SGHTA and CDR2 FQGTGA. V was cut by 2 bases and J by 9 bases, with 12 bases left in between. There are 13 residues in the CDR3. CDR3 sequence: CASSLASLGTQYF. DNA of the CDR3: TGTGCCAGCAGCTTAGCATCCCTGGGCACGCAGTATTTT.

This chain links TRBV19 with TRBJ2-7, with 8 nucleotides matching TRBD1. CDR3 size: 14 residues. J was trimmed by 5 bases and V by 6 bases; bases with no gene match: 9. The germline CDR1 and CDR2 sequences are LNHDA and SQIVND (reference sequence). This chain's CDR3 is CASRRQGRRDEQYF. The CDR3 coding sequence is TGTGCCAGTAGAAGACAGGGGCGGCGAGACGAGCAGTACTTC.

In its sample, this clone was seen a few times. V is TRBV7-9 and J is TRBJ1-6; 8 bases agree with TRBD1. V lost 8 bases and J lost 6; bases outside the gene matches: 9. The CDR3 is made up of 15 amino acids. The germline CDR1 and CDR2 sequences are SEHNR and FQNEAQ (reference sequence). The CDR3 region has the DNA TGTGCCAGCGGCACCACAGGGGGAGGTAATTCACCCCTCCACTTT. It translates to CASGTTGGGNSPLHF.